This is a list of T cell receptor beta chains from one sample in a study of identical twins. TCRdb reanalysed the 5' RACE reads using MiXCR and keeps one entry per CDR3 protein. The repertoire holds about 1.7 million distinct CDR3 sequences, with roughly a third as singletons. The sequenced sample was cord blood. The receptors were sampled from a newborn girl in good health. The CDR3 runs from the conserved cysteine through the conserved F or W. Each record gives: CDR3 length, clone size, V gene, D gene, J gene, CDR3 DNA, CDR3 protein. The D gene is left open where the match is weak. Clone size is stated in some rows and not others, as once, few, many or a class when expanded.

17	.	TRBV5-6	TRBD1	TRBJ1-1	TGTGCCAGCAGCCCACTTTCGGGACAGCTAAGGAACACTGAAGCTTTCTTT	CASSPLSGQLRNTEAFF
9	few	TRBV9	.	TRBJ1-1	TGTGCCAGCAGCCCGCAAGCTTTCTTT	CASSPQAFF
15	few	TRBV20-1	TRBD2	TRBJ2-7	TGCAGTGCTAGGGCCAATGGAGCGGGGAGATACGAGCAGTACTTC	CSARANGAGRYEQYF
10	.	TRBV5-6	.	TRBJ2-1	TGTGCCAGCATCCCTAGCTGTGGGTTCTTC	CASIPSCGFF
14	few	TRBV5-1	.	TRBJ1-2	TGCGCCAGCAAAAATCTATCCAGAGGGTATGGCTACACCTTC	CASKNLSRGYGYTF
14	.	TRBV12-3/TRBV12-4	.	TRBJ1-5	TGTGCCAGCAACCAGAACAGGGATAATCAGCCCCGGCATTTT	CASNQNRDNQPRHF
13	many	TRBV12-3/TRBV12-4	.	TRBJ2-3	TGTGCCAGCACCCGGGGAGGGGGCGATACGCAGTATTTT	CASTRGGGDTQYF
15	many	TRBV10-3	TRBD1	TRBJ1-2	TGTGCCATCAGTGATACAGGGGCCCTTAACTATGGCTACACCTTC	CAISDTGALNYGYTF
15	.	TRBV27	.	TRBJ1-4	TGTGCCAGCAGTTTAGGGGCGGCACCCAATGAAAAACTGTTTTTT	CASSLGAAPNEKLFF
14	few	TRBV20-1	TRBD1	TRBJ1-4	TGCAGTGCTAGGGACAGGTTAACTAATGAAAAACTGTTTTTT	CSARDRLTNEKLFF
14	.	TRBV27	.	TRBJ1-5	TGTGCCAGCAGTTTATCGAGGACGCATCAGCCCCAGCATTTT	CASSLSRTHQPQHF
16	.	TRBV20-1	.	TRBJ1-2	TGCAGTGCTAGTGGACGACAGTGGGGGGCTAACTATGGCTACACCTTC	CSASGRQWGANYGYTF
14	.	TRBV3-1	.	TRBJ1-2	TGTGCCAGCAGCCATTTTCCACAGGACTATGGCTACACCTTC	CASSHFPQDYGYTF
14	.	TRBV20-1	TRBD2	TRBJ2-2	TGCAGTGCTACTACCGGGACTAGCTTAGGGGAGCTGTTTTTT	CSATTGTSLGELFF
11	once	TRBV29-1	.	TRBJ1-1	TGCAGCGACAACAGCCGCACTGAAGTTTTCTTT	CSDNSRTEVFF
13	many	TRBV12-3/TRBV12-4	TRBD1	TRBJ2-7	TGTGCCAGCAGCAGGACAGGATTATACGAGCAGTACTTC	CASSRTGLYEQYF
14	few	TRBV5-1	.	TRBJ2-1	TGCGCCAGCGTCAAGGACCCCTCCTACAATGAGCAGTTCTTC	CASVKDPSYNEQFF
12	.	TRBV20-1	TRBD1	TRBJ1-1	TGCAGCAGCCAGCAGGGGGTCACTGAAGCTTTCTTT	CSSQQGVTEAFF
16	.	TRBV2	TRBD2	TRBJ2-3	TGTGCCAGCAGCCGAATAGCGGGAGTAGGGACAGATACGCAGTATTTT	CASSRIAGVGTDTQYF
14	.	TRBV2	TRBD1	TRBJ1-5	TGTGCCAGCAGTGGAAGGACAGGGGGCCAGCCCCAGCATTTT	CASSGRTGGQPQHF
16	once	TRBV20-1	TRBD2	TRBJ2-1	TGCAGTGCTAGAGGTAGCGGGAGGAGCTCCTACAATGAGCAGTTCTTC	CSARGSGRSSYNEQFF
16	.	TRBV5-6	TRBD1	TRBJ2-7	TGTGCCAGCAGCTTGGTACCTCAGGGGGCTTCCTACGAGCAGTACTTC	CASSLVPQGASYEQYF
16	few	TRBV5-1	.	TRBJ2-2	TGCGCCAGCAGCTTGAGGGCCCAGGATTACACCGGGGAGCTGTTTTTT	CASSLRAQDYTGELFF
14	.	TRBV2	TRBD2	TRBJ2-1	TGTGCCAGTCAGCGGGAGGTATCCTACAATGAGCAGTTCTTC	CASQREVSYNEQFF
15	.	TRBV7-8	.	TRBJ1-2	TGTGCCAGCAGCCTCCAACCGACAGCTAACTATGGCTACACCTTC	CASSLQPTANYGYTF
14	.	TRBV20-1	.	TRBJ2-4	TGCAGTGCTAGTAGAGGGGACGATAAAAACATTCAGTACTTC	CSASRGDDKNIQYF
14	few	TRBV6-1	TRBD1	TRBJ1-4	TGTGCCAGCAGTGAACAGGGGGGGAGTGAAAAGCTGTTTTTT	CASSEQGGSEKLFF
16	.	TRBV3-1	TRBD1	TRBJ1-1	TGTGCCAGCAGCTACGAGGGGGCCCTCATGAACACTGAAGCTTTCTTT	CASSYEGALMNTEAFF
13	many	TRBV2	TRBD1	TRBJ1-2	TGTGCCAGCAGTGAGGACAGGAACTATGGCTACACCTTC	CASSEDRNYGYTF
12	few	TRBV3-1	.	TRBJ1-2	TGTGCCAGCAGCCACACAGGAAATGGCTACACCTTC	CASSHTGNGYTF
15	few	TRBV27	TRBD2	TRBJ2-7	TGTGCCAGCAGTTTTGTAGCGGGGGGAGGCTATGAGCAGTACTTC	CASSFVAGGGYEQYF
17	few	TRBV12-3/TRBV12-4	TRBD1	TRBJ2-1	TGTGCCAGCAGTCGTCGGACAGGGTCTAAGAGGTACAATGAGCAGTTCTTC	CASSRRTGSKRYNEQFF
15	.	TRBV7-2	.	TRBJ2-7	TGTGCCAGCAGCTTGCGCCGGGTCGCAGAACACGAGCAGTACTTC	CASSLRRVAEHEQYF
15	.	TRBV20-1	TRBD1	TRBJ1-2	TGCAGTGCTAGAGATCGCGACAGGGCCGTCTATGGCTACACCTTC	CSARDRDRAVYGYTF
15	few	TRBV7-8	.	TRBJ1-1	TGTGCCAGCAGCCCCTCGAGGGTCATGAACACTGAAGCTTTCTTT	CASSPSRVMNTEAFF
13	many	TRBV4-2	.	TRBJ1-2	TGTGCCAGCAGCCAAGATTTATCGTATGGCTACACCTTC	CASSQDLSYGYTF
15	.	TRBV7-2	TRBD1	TRBJ2-1	TGTGCCAGCAGCTTAGCGGAGGACAGGGGAGCTGAGCAGTTCTTC	CASSLAEDRGAEQFF